This T cell receptor beta chain was recorded in a study of blood T cell repertoires in COVID-19. For the study at large: Samples came from the United States, Italy and Spain, spanning acute and convalescent COVID-19. In each case, the material was cDNA or gDNA derived from T cells, B-cell-depleted T cells, or PBMCs.

TCRdb's copy holds only in-frame clones and misses some; the assay was immunoSEQ multiplex PCR. The data show 150,000 to 200,000 clones, nearly 90% seen once. Trimming took 5 bases from V and 2 from J; bases not matched to a gene: 10. Germline CDR1 is LNHDA and CDR2 is SQIVND (reference sequence). This CDR3 is built from 17 residues. The receptor was derived from a man in his sixties with active or convalescent COVID-19. The sample consisted of peripheral blood. The chain couples TRBV19 to TRBJ1-5, with 9 bases fitting TRBD1. CDR3 bases: TGTGCCAGTAGTTTAACGCGACAGGGGGTTCGCAATCAGCCCCAGCATTTT. It specifies CASSLTRQGVRNQPQHF.